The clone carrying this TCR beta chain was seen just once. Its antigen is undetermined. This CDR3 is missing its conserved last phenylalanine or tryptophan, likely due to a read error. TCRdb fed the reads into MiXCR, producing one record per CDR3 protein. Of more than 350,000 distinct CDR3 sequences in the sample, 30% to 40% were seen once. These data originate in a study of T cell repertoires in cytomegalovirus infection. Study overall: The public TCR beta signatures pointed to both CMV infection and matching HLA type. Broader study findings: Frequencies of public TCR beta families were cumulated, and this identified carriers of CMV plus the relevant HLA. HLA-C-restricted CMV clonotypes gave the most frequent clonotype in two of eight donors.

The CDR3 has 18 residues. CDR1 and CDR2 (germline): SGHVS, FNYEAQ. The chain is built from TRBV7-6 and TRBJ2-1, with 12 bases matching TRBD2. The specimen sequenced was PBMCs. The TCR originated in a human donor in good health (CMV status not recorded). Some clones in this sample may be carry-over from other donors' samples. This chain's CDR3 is CASSPTSGGRDSYNEQFL. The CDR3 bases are TGTGCTAGCAGCCCGACTAGCGGGGGCCGCGACTCCTACAATGAGCAGTTCTTA.